This T cell receptor beta chain comes out of a study of CXCR3-negative and CXCR3-positive naive CD8 T cells. Overall study findings and caveats: A higher hydrophobicity marked the TRB CDR3s of CXCR3-positive naive cells versus CXCR3-negative naive cells.

To note about this clonotype: The antigen is undetermined.

Preparation of TRB cDNA libraries relied on 5' RACE carrying UMI labels. Reprocessing the 5' RACE reads, TCRdb reports a single entry for every CDR3 protein and omits DNA. In all, the sample yields about 120,000 distinct CDR3 sequences. There are 12 residues in the CDR3. Specimen: naive CXCR3+ CD8+ T cells from blood. As for subset: CD45RO-CCR7+CD27+CD95- naive CD8+ T cells expressing CXCR3 (TNR3+). The gene calls are TRBV21-1 and TRBJ1-2. TRBV21-1 is reported as a pseudogene. The sequence derives from a human donor in good health. Some clones in this sample may be carry-over from other donors' samples. The CDR3 reads CASRTVNHGYTF.